This is a list of T cell receptor beta chains from one sample in a study of memory CD4+ T cells and cytomegalovirus serostatus. Sequencing used immunoSEQ multiplex PCR; TCRdb keeps in-frame clones, though not all of them. Among around 45,000 clones listed, around 76% were seen once. The specimen was memory CD4+ T cells from blood. These receptors were obtained from an adult in good health and CMV-seronegative. CDR3s include the opening cysteine and the closing phenylalanine or tryptophan. Some rows have no size entry. The others give once, few or many, or a class for an expanded clone.

>once|TRBV28|TRBJ1-2
CASLKGTGNYGYTF
>once|TRBV10-3|TRBJ2-3
CAISERASTDTQYF
>NA|TRBV7-2|TRBJ1-1
CASSQGGNTEAFF
>NA|TRBV5-1|TRBJ1-1
CASSLVWGRSRGNTEAFF
>NA|TRBV6-5|TRBJ1-6
CASSYSPGTASPLHF
>NA|TRBV20-1|TRBJ1-2
CSARAYGYTF
>NA|TRBV30|TRBJ2-3
CAWSVRNTDTQYF
>NA|TRBV27|TRBJ1-1
CASSGTGRGTEAFF
>NA|TRBV18|TRBJ1-6
CASSPGMPDNSPLHF
>NA|TRBV28|TRBJ1-1
CASRTSTLQAFF
>NA|TRBV7-3|TRBJ2-7
CASSLSWGYEQYF
>NA|TRBV4-1|TRBJ1-2
CASSLFGTRRGYTF
>few|TRBV28|TRBJ2-7
CATTSGAGTYEQYF
>NA|TRBV7-9|TRBJ2-5
CASSFSGGGQETQYF
>NA|TRBV5-1|TRBJ1-5
CASSLGDHQGGQPQHF
>NA|TRBV13|TRBJ2-5
CASSLKRLSTGETQYF
>NA|TRBV5-1|TRBJ1-6
CASSMQTGAGSSPLHF
>NA|TRBV19|TRBJ1-5
CASSISLRGNQPQHF
>NA|TRBV6-6|TRBJ2-2
CASIGRDNTGELFF
>NA|TRBV29-1|TRBJ2-1
CSATGTSGLVGGEQFF
>NA|TRBV6-1|TRBJ1-5
CASIQGNDQPQHF
>medium-sized|TRBV2|TRBJ1-2
CASSDSYGQGRGYTF
>NA|TRBV7-9|TRBJ1-3
CASSLWRGTLGNTIYF
>NA|TRBV4-1|TRBJ2-1
CASSPQRLAGENEQFF
>NA|TRBV18|TRBJ2-3
CASSELGGSTDTQYF
>NA|TRBV28|TRBJ1-1
CASSLWGGDMNTEAFF
>NA|TRBV6-1|TRBJ2-3
CASSEGASGGPSSTDTQYF
>NA|TRBV29-1|TRBJ1-2
CSVLSLVGYTF
>few|TRBV30|TRBJ1-4
CAWYQGTNEKLFF
>NA|TRBV10-3|TRBJ1-1
CAISQGVQTPTTPNTEAFF
>NA|TRBV28|TRBJ2-6
CASRAGTGFSGANVLTF
>NA|TRBV28|TRBJ2-1
CASRQGAGEQFF
>NA|TRBV5-4|TRBJ2-7
CASSSLGTESYEQYF
>NA|TRBV6-1|TRBJ2-1
CASSGKTNEQFF
>NA|TRBV28|TRBJ1-6
CASTSQGGSPLHF
>NA|TRBV6-1|TRBJ2-3
CASIWGVWLPDTQYF
>NA|TRBV2|TRBJ2-1
CASSGMLAGTFYNEQFF
>NA|TRBV5-1|TRBJ2-5
CASSLFPSGGVETQYF
>NA|TRBV25-1|TRBJ1-2
CASSFGAGSGYTF
>NA|TRBV11-1|TRBJ2-5
CASTSDGQGTQYF